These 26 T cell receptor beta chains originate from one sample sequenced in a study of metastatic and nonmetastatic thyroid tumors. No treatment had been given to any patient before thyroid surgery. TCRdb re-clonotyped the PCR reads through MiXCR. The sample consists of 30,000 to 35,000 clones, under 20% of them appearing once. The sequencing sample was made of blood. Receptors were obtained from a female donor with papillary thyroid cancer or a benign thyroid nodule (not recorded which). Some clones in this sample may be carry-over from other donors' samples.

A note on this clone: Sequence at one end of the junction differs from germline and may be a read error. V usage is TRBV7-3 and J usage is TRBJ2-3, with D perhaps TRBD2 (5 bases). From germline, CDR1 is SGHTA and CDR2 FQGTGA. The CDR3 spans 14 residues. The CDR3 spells CASSLRPSTDTKYF. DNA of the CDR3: TGTGCGAGCAGCTTACGCCCTAGCACAGATACGAAGTATTTT.

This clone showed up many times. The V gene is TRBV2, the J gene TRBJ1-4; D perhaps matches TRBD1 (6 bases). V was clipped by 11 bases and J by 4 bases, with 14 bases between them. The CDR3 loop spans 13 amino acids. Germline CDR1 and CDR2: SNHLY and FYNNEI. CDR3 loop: CAGHRDHNEKLFF. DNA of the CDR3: TGTGCCGGTCACAGGGATCATAATGAAAAACTGTTTTTT.

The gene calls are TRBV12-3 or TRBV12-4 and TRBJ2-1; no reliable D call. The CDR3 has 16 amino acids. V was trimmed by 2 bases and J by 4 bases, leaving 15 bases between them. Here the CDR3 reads CASSLYAGAQYNEQFF. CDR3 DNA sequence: TGTGCCAGCAGTTTATATGCCGGAGCTCAGTACAATGAGCAGTTCTTC.

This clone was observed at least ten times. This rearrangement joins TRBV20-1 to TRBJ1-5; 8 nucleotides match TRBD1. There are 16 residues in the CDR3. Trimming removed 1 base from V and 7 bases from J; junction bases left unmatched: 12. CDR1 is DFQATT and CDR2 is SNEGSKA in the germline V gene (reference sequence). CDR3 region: CSARVQGQGAGQPQHF. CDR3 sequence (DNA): TGCAGTGCTAGAGTACAAGGGCAGGGGGCCGGGCAGCCCCAGCATTTT.

For the CDR3, the DNA is TGCAGTGCTAGAGACATGCAACCCAGGGCCCCTGGAAACACCATATATTTT. Residues: CSARDMQPRAPGNTIYF. This chain connects TRBV20-1 to TRBJ1-3; perhaps TRBD1 as D (5 bases). V gave up 0 bases and J gave up 2 bases, with 17 bases separating them. The CDR3 extends over 17 amino acids. The germline V gene has CDR1 DFQATT and CDR2 SNEGSKA (reference sequence).

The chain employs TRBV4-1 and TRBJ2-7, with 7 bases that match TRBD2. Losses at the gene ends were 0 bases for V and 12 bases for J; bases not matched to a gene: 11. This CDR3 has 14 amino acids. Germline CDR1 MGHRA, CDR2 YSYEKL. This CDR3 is CASSQDVGGLSLYF. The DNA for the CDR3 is TGCGCCAGCAGCCAAGATGTGGGAGGGCTTTCTCTGTACTTC.

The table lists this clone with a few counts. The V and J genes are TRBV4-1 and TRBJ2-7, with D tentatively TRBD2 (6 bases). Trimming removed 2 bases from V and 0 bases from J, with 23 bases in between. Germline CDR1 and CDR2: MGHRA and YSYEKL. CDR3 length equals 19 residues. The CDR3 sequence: CASSQIFTPGLLSSYEQYF. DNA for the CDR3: TGCGCCAGCAGCCAAATTTTTACACCGGGACTTCTGAGCTCCTACGAGCAGTACTTC.

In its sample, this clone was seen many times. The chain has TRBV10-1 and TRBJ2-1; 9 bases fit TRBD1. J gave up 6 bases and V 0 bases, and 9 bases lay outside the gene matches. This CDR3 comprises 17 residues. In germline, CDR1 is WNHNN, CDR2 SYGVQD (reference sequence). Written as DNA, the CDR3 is TGCGCCAGCAGTGAGTCTCTGGCGGGACAGGGTACCAATGAGCAGTTCTTC. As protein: CASSESLAGQGTNEQFF.

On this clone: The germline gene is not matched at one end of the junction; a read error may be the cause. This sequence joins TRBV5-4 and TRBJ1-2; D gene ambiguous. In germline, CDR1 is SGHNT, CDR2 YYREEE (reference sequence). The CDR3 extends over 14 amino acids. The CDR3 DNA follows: TGTGCCAGCAGCTCCCCGCAGGTCCACTACGGCTACACCTTC. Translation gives CASSSPQVHYGYTF.

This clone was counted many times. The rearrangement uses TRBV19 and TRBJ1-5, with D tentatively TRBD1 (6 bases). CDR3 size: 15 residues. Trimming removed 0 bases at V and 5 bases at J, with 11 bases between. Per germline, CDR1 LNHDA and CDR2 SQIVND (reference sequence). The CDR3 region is CASSIEGRGHQPQHF. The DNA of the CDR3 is TGTGCCAGTAGTATAGAAGGCAGGGGTCATCAGCCCCAGCATTTT.

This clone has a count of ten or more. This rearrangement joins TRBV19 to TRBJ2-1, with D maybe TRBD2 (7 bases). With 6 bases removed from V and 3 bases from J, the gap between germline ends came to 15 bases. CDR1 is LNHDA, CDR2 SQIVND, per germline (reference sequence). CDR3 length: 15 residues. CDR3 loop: CASRGGGGGYNEQFF. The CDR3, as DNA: TGTGCCAGTAGAGGAGGGGGAGGGGGCTACAATGAGCAGTTCTTC.

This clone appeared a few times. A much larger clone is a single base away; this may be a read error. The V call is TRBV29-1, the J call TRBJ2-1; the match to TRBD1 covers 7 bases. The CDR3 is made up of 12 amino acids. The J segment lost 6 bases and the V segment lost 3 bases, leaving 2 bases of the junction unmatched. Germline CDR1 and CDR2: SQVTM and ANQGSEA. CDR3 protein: CSVEDRCNEQFF. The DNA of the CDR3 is TGCAGCGTTGAGGACAGGTGCAATGAGCAGTTCTTC.

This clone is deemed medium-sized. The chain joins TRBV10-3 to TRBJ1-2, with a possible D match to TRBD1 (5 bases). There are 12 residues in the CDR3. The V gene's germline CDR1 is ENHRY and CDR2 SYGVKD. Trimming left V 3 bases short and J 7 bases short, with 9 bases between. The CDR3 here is CAISDPGFGYTF. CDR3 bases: TGTGCCATCAGTGATCCAGGGTTTGGCTACACCTTC.

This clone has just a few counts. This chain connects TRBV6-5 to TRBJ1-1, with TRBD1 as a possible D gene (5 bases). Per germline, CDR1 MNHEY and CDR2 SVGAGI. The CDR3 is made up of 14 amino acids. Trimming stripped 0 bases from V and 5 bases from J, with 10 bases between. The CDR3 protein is CASSYSPRGTEAFF. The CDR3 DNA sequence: TGTGCCAGCAGTTACTCTCCTCGGGGGACTGAAGCTTTCTTT.

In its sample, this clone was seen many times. CDR3 DNA: TGCAGTGCCGCCACCCGACAGGGGCTGTACTTC. It translates to CSAATRQGLYF. The rearrangement uses TRBV20-1 and TRBJ2-5; 8 nucleotides align to TRBD1. The V gene end was trimmed by 6 bases and the J gene end by 13 bases; junction bases not matched to a gene: 10. This CDR3 is 11 amino acids long. CDR1 and CDR2 from the germline V gene are DFQATT and SNEGSKA (reference sequence).

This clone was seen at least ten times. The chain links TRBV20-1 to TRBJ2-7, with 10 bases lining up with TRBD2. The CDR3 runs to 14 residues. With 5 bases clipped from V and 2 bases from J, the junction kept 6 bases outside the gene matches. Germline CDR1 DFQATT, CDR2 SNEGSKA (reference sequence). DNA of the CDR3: TGCAGTGCTGTGACTAGCGGGTCCACCTACGAGCAGTACTTC. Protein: CSAVTSGSTYEQYF.

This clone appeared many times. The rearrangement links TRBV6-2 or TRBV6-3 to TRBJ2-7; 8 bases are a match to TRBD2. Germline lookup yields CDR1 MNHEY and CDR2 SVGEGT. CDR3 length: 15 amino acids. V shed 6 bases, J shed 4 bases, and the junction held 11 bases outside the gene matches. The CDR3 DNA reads TGTGCCAGCAGCTACGGGGGAGCGGGAGTTTACGAGCAGTACTTC. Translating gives CASSYGGAGVYEQYF.

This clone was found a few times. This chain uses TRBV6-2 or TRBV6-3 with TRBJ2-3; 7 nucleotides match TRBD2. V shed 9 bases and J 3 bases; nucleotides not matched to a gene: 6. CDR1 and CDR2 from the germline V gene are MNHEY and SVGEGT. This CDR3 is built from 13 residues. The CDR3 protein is CARTTSETDTQYF. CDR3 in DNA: TGTGCCAGAACAACTAGCGAGACAGATACGCAGTATTTT.

The CDR3 coding sequence is TGTGCCAGCAGTTACGACTCGAACACTGAAGCTTTCTTT. Translated: CASSYDSNTEAFF. The J gene is TRBJ1-1, the V gene TRBV6-2 or TRBV6-3; D gene unclear. V dropped 2 bases and J dropped 1 base, with 5 bases sitting between them. This CDR3 comprises 13 residues. Germline V gives CDR1 MNHEY, CDR2 SVGEGT.

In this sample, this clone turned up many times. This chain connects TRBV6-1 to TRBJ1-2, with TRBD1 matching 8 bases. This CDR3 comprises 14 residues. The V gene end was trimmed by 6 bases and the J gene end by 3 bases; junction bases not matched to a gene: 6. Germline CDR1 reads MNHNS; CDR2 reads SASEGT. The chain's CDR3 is CASRPGGADYGYTF. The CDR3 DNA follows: TGTGCCAGCAGACCAGGGGGCGCGGACTATGGCTACACCTTC.

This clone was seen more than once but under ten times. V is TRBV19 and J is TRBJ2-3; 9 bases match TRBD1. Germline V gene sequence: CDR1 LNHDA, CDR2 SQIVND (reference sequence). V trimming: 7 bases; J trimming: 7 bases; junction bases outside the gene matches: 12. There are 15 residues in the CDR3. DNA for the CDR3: TGTGCCAGTATTATTCCGGGACAGGGCTCAAATACGCAGTATTTT. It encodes CASIIPGQGSNTQYF. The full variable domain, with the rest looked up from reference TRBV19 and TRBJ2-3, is DGGITQSPKYLFRKEGQNVTLSCEQNLNHDAMYWYRQDPGQGLRLIYYSQIVNDFQKGDIAEGYSVSREKKESFPLTVTSAQKNPTAFYLCASIIPGQGSNTQYFGPGTRLTVL.

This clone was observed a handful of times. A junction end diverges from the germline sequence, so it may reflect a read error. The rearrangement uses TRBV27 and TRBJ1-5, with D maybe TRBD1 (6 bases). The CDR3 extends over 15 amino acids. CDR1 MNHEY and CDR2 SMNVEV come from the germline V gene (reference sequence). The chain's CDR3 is CASSGYGGGNQTQHF. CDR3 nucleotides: TGTGCCAGCAGTGGGTACGGCGGGGGCAATCAGACCCAGCATTTT.

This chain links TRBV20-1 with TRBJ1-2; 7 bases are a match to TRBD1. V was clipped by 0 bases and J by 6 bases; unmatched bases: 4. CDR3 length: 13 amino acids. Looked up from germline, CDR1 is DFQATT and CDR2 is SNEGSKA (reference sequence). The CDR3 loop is CSARDPGQNGYTF. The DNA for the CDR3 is TGCAGTGCTAGAGACCCGGGACAGAATGGCTACACCTTC.

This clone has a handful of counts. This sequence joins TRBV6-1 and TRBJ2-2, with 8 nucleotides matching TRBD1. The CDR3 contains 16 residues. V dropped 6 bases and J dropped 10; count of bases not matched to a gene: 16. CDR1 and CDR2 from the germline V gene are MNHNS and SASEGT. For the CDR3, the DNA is TGTGCCAGCAGCCCGCAGGACAGGGCGCTGTTCGTGGAGCTGTTTTTT. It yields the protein CASSPQDRALFVELFF.

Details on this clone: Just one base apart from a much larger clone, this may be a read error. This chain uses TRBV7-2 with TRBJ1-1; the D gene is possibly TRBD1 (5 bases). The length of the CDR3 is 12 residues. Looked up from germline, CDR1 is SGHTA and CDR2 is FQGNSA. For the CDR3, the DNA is TGCGCCAGCAGCTTACGACAGCAAGAAGATTTCTTT. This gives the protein CASSLRQQEDFF.

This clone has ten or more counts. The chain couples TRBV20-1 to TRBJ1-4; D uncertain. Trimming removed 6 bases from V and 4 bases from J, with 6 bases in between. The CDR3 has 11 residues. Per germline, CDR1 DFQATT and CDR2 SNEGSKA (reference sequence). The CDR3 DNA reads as TGCAGTGCCGTGGGTAATGAAAAACTGTTTTTT. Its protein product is CSAVGNEKLFF.